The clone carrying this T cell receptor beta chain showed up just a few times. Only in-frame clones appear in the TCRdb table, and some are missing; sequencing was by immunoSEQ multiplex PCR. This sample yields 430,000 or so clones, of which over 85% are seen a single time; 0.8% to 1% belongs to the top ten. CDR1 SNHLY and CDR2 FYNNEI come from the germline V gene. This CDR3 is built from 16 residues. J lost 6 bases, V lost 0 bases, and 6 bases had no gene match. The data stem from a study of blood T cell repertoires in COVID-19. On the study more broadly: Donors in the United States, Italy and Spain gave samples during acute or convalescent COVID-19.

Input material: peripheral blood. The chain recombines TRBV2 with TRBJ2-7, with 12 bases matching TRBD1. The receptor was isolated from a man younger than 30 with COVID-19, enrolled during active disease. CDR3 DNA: TGTGCCAGCAGTGAAGCTATGGGGACAGGGGGCAGCGAGCAGTACTTC. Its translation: CASSEAMGTGGSEQYF.